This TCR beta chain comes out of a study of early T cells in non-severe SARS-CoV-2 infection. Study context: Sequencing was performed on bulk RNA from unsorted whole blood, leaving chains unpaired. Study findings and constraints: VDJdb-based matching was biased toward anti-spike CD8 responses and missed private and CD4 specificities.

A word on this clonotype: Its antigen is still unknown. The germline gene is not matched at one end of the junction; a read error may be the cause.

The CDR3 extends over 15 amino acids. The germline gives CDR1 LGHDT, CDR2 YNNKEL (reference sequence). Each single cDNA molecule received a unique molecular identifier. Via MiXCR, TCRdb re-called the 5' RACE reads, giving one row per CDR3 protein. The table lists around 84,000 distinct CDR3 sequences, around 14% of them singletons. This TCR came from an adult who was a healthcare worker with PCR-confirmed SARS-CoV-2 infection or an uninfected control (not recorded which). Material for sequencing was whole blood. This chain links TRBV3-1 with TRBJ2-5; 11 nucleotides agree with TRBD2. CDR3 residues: CASSQLAGEGKTQYF. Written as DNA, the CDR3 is TGTGCCAGTAGCCAACTAGCGGGAGAAGGAAAGACCCAGTACTTC.